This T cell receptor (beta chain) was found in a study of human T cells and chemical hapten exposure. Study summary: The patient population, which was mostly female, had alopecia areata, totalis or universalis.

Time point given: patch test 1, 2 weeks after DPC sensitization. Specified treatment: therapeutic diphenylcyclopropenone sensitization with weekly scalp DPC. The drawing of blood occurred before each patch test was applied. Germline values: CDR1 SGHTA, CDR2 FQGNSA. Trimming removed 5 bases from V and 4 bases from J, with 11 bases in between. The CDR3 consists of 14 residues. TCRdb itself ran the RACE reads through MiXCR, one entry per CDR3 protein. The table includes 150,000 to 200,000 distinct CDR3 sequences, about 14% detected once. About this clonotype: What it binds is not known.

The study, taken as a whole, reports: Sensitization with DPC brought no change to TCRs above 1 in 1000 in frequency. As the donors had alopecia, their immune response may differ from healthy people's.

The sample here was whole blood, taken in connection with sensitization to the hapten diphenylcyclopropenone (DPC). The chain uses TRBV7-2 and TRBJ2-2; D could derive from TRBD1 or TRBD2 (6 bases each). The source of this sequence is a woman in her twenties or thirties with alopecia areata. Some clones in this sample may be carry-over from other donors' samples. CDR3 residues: CASSPEGGTGELFF. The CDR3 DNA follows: TGTGCCAGCAGCCCAGAGGGGGGCACCGGGGAGCTGTTTTTT.